The sequence of this T cell receptor (beta chain) was determined in a study of beta chain features in type 1 diabetes. Broader study findings: PCR might show a preference for shorter templates, equally across patients and controls. Whether TCRB rearrangement is influenced by HLA type was left unresolved in this analysis. Type 1 diabetes patients had moderately but significantly shorter TCRB CDR3s in all four CD4+ subsets. Fewer insertions but more deletions were seen at VDJ junctions in type 1 diabetes patients.

Concerning this clone itself: The antigen is unknown. The sample carries other DNA sequences with the same CDR3.

Expressed TCRB transcripts got sequenced, as all isolated RNA was reverse transcribed. Profiling relied on immunoSEQ multiplex PCR, and the TCRdb table lists in-frame clones only, not all of them. Of about 700,000 clones listed, roughly 12% are singletons. Donors contributed one heparinised blood draw apiece, averaging approximately 120 mL. The germline V and J ends were trimmed by 6 bases and 0 bases, with 9 bases remaining between them. CDR3 length: 13 residues. Germline CDR1 and CDR2: SNHLY and FYNNEI. This TCR derives from a man aged 18 to 29 with type 1 diabetes. The chain combines TRBV2 with TRBJ2-7; no reliable D call. Sequencing used naive CD4+ T cells from blood. In nucleotides, the CDR3 is TGTGCCAGCAGGGCAGATTCCTCCTACGAGCAGTACTTC. Protein: CASRADSSYEQYF.